These T cell receptor beta chains were read from a single sample in a study of patients and donors after allogeneic stem cell transplantation. MiXCR was run by TCRdb on the RT-PCR reads, yielding one entry per CDR3 protein. The table has 150,000 to 200,000 distinct CDR3 sequences, approximately 22% seen once. The sample comprised blood, either unsorted or a sorted T cell fraction (not recorded which). These receptors originate from a human donor who was either an allogeneic HSCT recipient or a stem cell or donor lymphocyte infusion donor (not recorded which). It is not recorded whose cells these are; they may come from a transplant donor. The CDR3 runs from the conserved cysteine through the conserved F or W. The D gene is left open where the match is weak. For some rows the clone size is stated as once, few or many, or as a class when expanded; others skip it.

NA,many,TRBV5-1,TRBJ1-1,CASSLVYKNTEAFF,TGCGCCAGCAGCTTGGTTTACAAGAACACTGAAGCTTTCTTT
NA,NA,TRBV5-1,TRBJ1-2,CASRWLGGNYGYTF,TGCGCCAGCAGATGGCTAGGAGGGAACTATGGCTACACCTTC
TRBD2,NA,TRBV7-2,TRBJ2-5,CASSLNSGSQETQYF,TGTGCCAGCAGCCTAAACAGCGGGAGCCAAGAGACCCAGTACTTC
TRBD1,few,TRBV12-3/TRBV12-4,TRBJ1-5,CASSNTGGADQPQHF,TGTGCCAGCAGTAATACAGGGGGCGCGGATCAGCCCCAGCATTTT
NA,few,TRBV12-3/TRBV12-4,TRBJ1-1,CASSRGPEAFF,TGTGCCAGCAGTCGGGGGCCTGAAGCTTTCTTT
NA,NA,TRBV20-1,TRBJ2-1,CSARRGALAYNEQFF,TGCAGTGCTAGAAGGGGGGCCCTGGCCTACAATGAGCAGTTCTTC
TRBD1,NA,TRBV4-2,TRBJ1-1,CASSPGGQRVTEAFF,TGTGCCAGCAGCCCAGGGGGGCAGAGGGTTACTGAAGCTTTCTTT
NA,few,TRBV28,TRBJ2-5,CASSRTSRAETQYF,TGTGCCAGCAGTAGGACTTCCAGGGCGGAGACCCAGTACTTC
TRBD1,NA,TRBV20-1,TRBJ1-1,CSARDLGSDRGIFTEAFF,TGCAGTGCTAGAGATCTTGGTTCCGACAGGGGGATTTTTACTGAAGCTTTCTTT
NA,NA,TRBV5-1,TRBJ2-7,CASSPPTGVNEQYF,TGCGCCAGCAGCCCCCCGACTGGAGTTAACGAGCAGTACTTC
NA,NA,TRBV20-1,TRBJ1-2,CSAISRTPSNYGYTF,TGCAGTGCTATTTCCAGAACTCCCTCTAACTATGGCTACACCTTC
NA,NA,TRBV6-5,TRBJ1-5,CASSYSRRQALNQPQHF,TGTGCCAGCAGTTACTCGAGGCGACAGGCACTGAATCAGCCCCAGCATTTT
NA,NA,TRBV6-2/TRBV6-3,TRBJ2-6,CASSYRISGANVLTF,TGTGCCAGCAGTTACCGGATCTCTGGGGCCAACGTCCTGACTTTC
NA,NA,TRBV12-3/TRBV12-4,TRBJ2-7,CASSFSDWSSYEQYF,TGTGCCAGTAGCTTTTCGGACTGGAGTTCCTACGAGCAGTACTTC
NA,NA,TRBV7-2,TRBJ1-2,CASSAVGRGTNYGYTF,TGTGCCAGCAGCGCCGTGGGGAGGGGCACTAACTATGGCTACACCTTC
NA,many,TRBV7-2,TRBJ1-2,CASSLAGLYGYTF,TGTGCCAGCAGCTTAGCGGGTCTATACGGCTACACCTTC
TRBD1,few,TRBV30,TRBJ1-5,CAWSPGQGNQPQHF,TGTGCCTGGAGTCCGGGACAGGGAAATCAGCCCCAGCATTTT
NA,NA,TRBV18,TRBJ2-7,CASSPGRYEQYF,TGTGCCAGCTCACCCGGCCGGTACGAGCAGTACTTC
NA,NA,TRBV12-3/TRBV12-4,TRBJ1-1,CASSLIGGEAFF,TGTGCCAGCAGTTTAATCGGGGGCGAAGCTTTCTTT
NA,NA,TRBV7-2,TRBJ1-1,CASSPGSQGTEAFF,TGTGCCAGCAGCCCGGGGAGTCAGGGAACTGAAGCTTTCTTT
NA,few,TRBV5-6,TRBJ2-3,CASSLIVAVPDTQYF,TGTGCCAGCAGCTTGATTGTGGCTGTCCCAGATACGCAGTATTTT
NA,NA,TRBV5-1,TRBJ2-3,CASSLVTGADTQYF,TGCGCCAGCAGCTTGGTTACGGGCGCGGATACGCAGTATTTT
NA,few,TRBV5-6,TRBJ2-1,CASSENGRGLFNEQFF,TGTGCCAGCAGCGAGAATGGGCGGGGCCTCTTCAATGAGCAGTTCTTC
NA,few,TRBV5-6,TRBJ2-2,CASSLLQRSNTGELFF,TGTGCCAGCAGCTTGTTACAGCGATCGAACACCGGGGAGCTGTTTTTT
TRBD2,NA,TRBV20-1,TRBJ2-3,CSALSGGPTDTQYF,TGCAGTGCCCTTAGCGGGGGGCCCACAGATACGCAGTATTTT
NA,NA,TRBV20-1,TRBJ1-2,CSASRGRADGYTF,TGCAGTGCTAGTAGGGGAAGGGCCGATGGCTACACCTTC
NA,NA,TRBV6-5,TRBJ1-3,CASIASASSGNTINF,TGTGCCAGCATTGCGTCGGCGAGCTCTGGAAACACCATAAATTTT
TRBD1,few,TRBV29-1,TRBJ1-1,CSVDRTGNTEAFF,TGCAGCGTTGACCGGACAGGGAACACTGAAGCTTTCTTT
NA,NA,TRBV7-2,TRBJ1-2,CASSLEFLDSYGYTF,TGTGCCAGCAGCTTAGAATTTTTAGACAGCTATGGCTACACCTTC
TRBD2,few,TRBV6-6,TRBJ2-7,CASSTGLPIYEQYF,TGTGCCAGCAGTACGGGACTACCCATATACGAGCAGTACTTC
NA,NA,TRBV10-3,TRBJ1-1,CAISEGLNTEAFF,TGTGCCATCAGTGAGGGGCTGAACACTGAAGCTTTCTTT
NA,many,TRBV27,TRBJ2-1,CASSRPSYNEQFF,TGTGCCAGCAGCCGGCCCTCCTACAATGAGCAGTTCTTC
NA,NA,TRBV7-8,TRBJ1-3,CASSLLGPLNTIYF,TGTGCCAGCAGCTTACTGGGACCCCTTAACACCATATATTTT
TRBD1,NA,TRBV12-3/TRBV12-4,TRBJ1-2,CASSPSRGRGGYTF,TGTGCCAGCAGCCCCTCAAGGGGGCGAGGAGGCTACACCTTC
TRBD1,few,TRBV7-8,TRBJ2-4,CASSATGVVNIQYF,TGTGCCAGCAGCGCTACAGGGGTCGTGAACATTCAGTACTTC
NA,NA,TRBV5-1,TRBJ2-1,CASSLAMGRSNNEQFF,TGCGCCAGCAGCTTGGCGATGGGGCGCAGCAACAATGAGCAGTTCTTC
NA,few,TRBV5-1,TRBJ2-6,CASRPPNLRGPISGANVLTF,TGCGCCAGCAGACCACCTAACCTTAGGGGCCCCATCTCTGGGGCCAACGTCCTGACTTTC
NA,NA,TRBV2,TRBJ1-1,CASSGRSPSLWGNTEAFF,TGTGCCAGCAGTGGAAGGTCCCCTTCCCTATGGGGGAACACTGAAGCTTTCTTT
TRBD1,NA,TRBV6-6,TRBJ1-2,CPSSKAGQGGTYGYTF,TGTCCCAGCAGCAAAGCTGGACAGGGGGGTACTTATGGCTACACCTTC
TRBD2,NA,TRBV12-3/TRBV12-4,TRBJ2-7,CASSFPRTGGTYEQYF,TGTGCCAGCAGTTTCCCCCGTACGGGGGGAACCTACGAGCAGTACTTC
NA,many,TRBV5-1,TRBJ1-4,CASSFDPGARNEKLFF,TGCGCCAGCAGCTTTGATCCGGGGGCGAGAAATGAAAAACTGTTTTTT
NA,few,TRBV11-1,TRBJ2-3,CASSLVADTQYF,TGTGCCAGCAGCTTAGTTGCGGATACGCAGTATTTT
NA,NA,TRBV20-1,TRBJ1-2,CSARDWESNYGYTF,TGCAGTGCTAGAGATTGGGAGAGTAACTATGGCTACACCTTC
NA,few,TRBV18,TRBJ2-7,CASSLSLGGEQYF,TGTGCCAGCTCACTCTCGTTGGGGGGCGAGCAGTACTTC
NA,NA,TRBV20-1,TRBJ1-4,CSAKPEGDNEKLFF,TGCAGTGCTAAGCCGGAGGGTGACAATGAAAAACTGTTTTTT
NA,few,TRBV12-3/TRBV12-4,TRBJ1-5,CASKLGLNQPQHF,TGTGCCAGCAAACTGGGGTTGAATCAGCCCCAGCATTTT